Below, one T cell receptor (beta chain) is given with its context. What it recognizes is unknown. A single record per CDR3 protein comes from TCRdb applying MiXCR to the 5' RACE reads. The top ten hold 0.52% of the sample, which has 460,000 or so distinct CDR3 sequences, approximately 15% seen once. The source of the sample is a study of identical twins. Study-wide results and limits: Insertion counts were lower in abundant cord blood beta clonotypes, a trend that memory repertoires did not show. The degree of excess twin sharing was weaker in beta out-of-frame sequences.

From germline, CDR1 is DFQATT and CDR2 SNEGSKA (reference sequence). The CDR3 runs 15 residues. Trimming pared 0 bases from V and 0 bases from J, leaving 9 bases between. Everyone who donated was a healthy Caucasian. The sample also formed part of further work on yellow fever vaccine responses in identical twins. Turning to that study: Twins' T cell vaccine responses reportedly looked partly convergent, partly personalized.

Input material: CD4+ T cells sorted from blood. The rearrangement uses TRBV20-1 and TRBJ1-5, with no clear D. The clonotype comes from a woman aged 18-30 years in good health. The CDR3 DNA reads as TGCAGTGCTAGAGATCTAGGGATTAGCAATCAGCCCCAGCATTTT. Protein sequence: CSARDLGISNQPQHF.